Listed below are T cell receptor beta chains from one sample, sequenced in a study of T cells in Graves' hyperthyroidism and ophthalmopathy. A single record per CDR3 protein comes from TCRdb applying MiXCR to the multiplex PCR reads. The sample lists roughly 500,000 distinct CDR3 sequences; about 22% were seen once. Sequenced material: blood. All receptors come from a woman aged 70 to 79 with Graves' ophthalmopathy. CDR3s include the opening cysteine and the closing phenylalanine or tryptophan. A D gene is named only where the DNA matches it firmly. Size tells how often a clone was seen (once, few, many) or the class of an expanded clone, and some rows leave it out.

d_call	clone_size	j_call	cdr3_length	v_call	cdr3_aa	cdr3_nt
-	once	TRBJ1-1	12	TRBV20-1	CSASKQGLEAFF	TGCAGTGCTAGTAAGCAGGGGCTTGAAGCTTTCTTT
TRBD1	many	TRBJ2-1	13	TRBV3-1	CASSQTGAYEQFF	TGTGCCAGCAGCCAAACAGGGGCGTATGAGCAGTTCTTC
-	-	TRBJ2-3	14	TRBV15	CATSRAGNSDTQYF	TGTGCCACCAGCAGGGCAGGGAATTCAGATACGCAGTATTTT
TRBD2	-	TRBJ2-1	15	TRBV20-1	CSARGLAAYYNEQFF	TGCAGTGCTAGGGGACTAGCGGCGTACTACAATGAGCAGTTCTTC
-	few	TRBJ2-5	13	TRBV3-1	CASSQATRETQYF	TGTGCCAGCAGCCAAGCTACAAGAGAGACCCAGTACTTC
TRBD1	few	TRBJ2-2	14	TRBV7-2	CASSLATGPGELFF	TGTGCCAGCAGCTTGGCGACAGGGCCCGGGGAGCTGTTTTTT
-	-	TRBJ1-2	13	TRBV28	CASSFGVGYGYTF	TGTGCCAGCAGTTTTGGGGTTGGCTATGGCTACACCTTC
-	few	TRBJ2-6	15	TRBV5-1	CASSPRFYGANVLTF	TGCGCCAGCAGCCCTCGGTTTTACGGGGCCAACGTCCTGACTTTC
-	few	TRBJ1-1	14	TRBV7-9	CASSFDGGNTEAFF	TGTGCCAGCAGCTTTGACGGGGGAAACACTGAAGCTTTCTTT
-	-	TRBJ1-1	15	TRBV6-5	CASSWTPRGNTEAFF	TGTGCCAGCAGTTGGACCCCAAGGGGGAACACTGAAGCTTTCTTT
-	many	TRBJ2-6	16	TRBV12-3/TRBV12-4	CASSPGHLSGANVLTF	TGTGCCAGCAGTCCCGGACATCTCTCTGGGGCCAACGTCCTGACTTTC
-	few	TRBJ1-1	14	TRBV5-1	CASSLWGPGTEAFF	TGCGCCAGCAGCCTATGGGGACCGGGCACTGAAGCTTTCTTT
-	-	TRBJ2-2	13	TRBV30	CAWSVGGDGELFF	TGTGCCTGGAGTGTAGGAGGTGACGGGGAGCTGTTTTTT